The entry below gives a single T cell receptor beta chain sequence along with its context. Its specificity is unknown. The data derive from a study of CD8+ T cells in alopecia areata. Turning to the study itself: Scalp area affected, as a percentage, set the severity score of treated patients. General study findings and limits: Tofacitinib delivered significant drops in scalp clonality and in expanded CD8+ clones among the top 100.

V trimming: 7 bases; J trimming: 7 bases; junction bases outside the gene matches: 7. This CDR3 has 13 amino acids. Germline loops: CDR1 SQVTM, CDR2 ANQGSEA. As for treatment: oral pan-JAK inhibitor, 5-10 mg twice daily. After isolation, RNA underwent reverse transcription to generate cDNA as the sequencing template. Clones were read by immunoSEQ multiplex PCR, and TCRdb kept only the in-frame ones, dropping some. The sample consists of about 270,000 clones, around 64% of them appearing once. The receptor was derived from a human donor with alopecia areata. The specimen comprised CD4+ T cells sorted from blood, sampled around week 54, from a patient treated with tofacitinib. The V and J genes are TRBV29-1 and TRBJ1-4; 9 bases map to TRBD1. CDR3 DNA sequence: TGCAGCGCACGGACAGGGGTTAGTGAAAAACTGTTTTTT. Its translation is CSARTGVSEKLFF.